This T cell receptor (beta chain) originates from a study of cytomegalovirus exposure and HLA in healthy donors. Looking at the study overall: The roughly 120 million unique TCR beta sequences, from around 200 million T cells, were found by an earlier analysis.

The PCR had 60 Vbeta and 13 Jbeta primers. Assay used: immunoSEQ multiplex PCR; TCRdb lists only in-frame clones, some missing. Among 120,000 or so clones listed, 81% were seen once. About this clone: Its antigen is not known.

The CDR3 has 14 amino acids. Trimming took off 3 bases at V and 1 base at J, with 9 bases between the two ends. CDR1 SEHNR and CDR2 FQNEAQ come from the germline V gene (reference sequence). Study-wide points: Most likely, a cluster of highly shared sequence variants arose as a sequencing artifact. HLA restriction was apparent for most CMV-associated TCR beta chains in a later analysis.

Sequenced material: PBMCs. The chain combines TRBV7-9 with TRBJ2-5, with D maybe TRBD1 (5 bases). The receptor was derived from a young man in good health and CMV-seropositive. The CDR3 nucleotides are TGTGCCAGCAGCTTCGACAGCTTCCAAGAGACCCAGTACTTC. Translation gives CASSFDSFQETQYF.